These 25 T cell receptor beta chains share one sample of origin, sequenced in a study of T cell responses to AZD1222 COVID-19 vaccine. Some clones are missing from TCRdb's copy, which holds only in-frame ones; the method was immunoSEQ multiplex PCR. This table holds around 140,000 clones, roughly 85% found once. The material was peripheral blood, obtained 28 days after the second dose of the MenACWY control vaccine. These receptors originate from an adult who received the MenACWY meningococcal vaccine as a control.

A single count supports this clone. The V call is TRBV12-5, the J call TRBJ1-2; D ambiguous. This CDR3 region has 17 residues. Germline lookup yields CDR1 LGHNT and CDR2 FRNRAP. Trimming took off 1 base at V and 8 bases at J, with 23 bases between the two ends. DNA of the CDR3: TGTGCTAGTGGTTTGGGGACGCTAGGGCGATTATTCCGCGGCTACACCTTC. Translating it yields CASGLGTLGRLFRGYTF.

This clone was seen a handful of times. The chain carries TRBV7-2 and TRBJ2-4, with TRBD2 matching over 12 bases. This CDR3 has 17 amino acids. The V segment lost 0 bases and the J segment 6 bases; nucleotides outside the gene matches: 6. Germline CDR1 reads SGHTA; CDR2 reads FQGNSA. CDR3 loop: CASSLATSGSSINIQYF. The CDR3 coding sequence is TGTGCCAGCAGCTTAGCGACTAGCGGGAGTAGTATAAACATTCAGTACTTC.

This clone was counted ten times or more. This CDR3 is CASSWAFNTEAFF. The CDR3, as DNA: TGTGCCAGCAGCTGGGCGTTTAACACTGAAGCTTTCTTT. This chain uses TRBV11-2 with TRBJ1-1, with no clear D. CDR3 length: 13 amino acids. Trimming pared 4 bases from V and 2 bases from J, leaving 8 bases between. Germline V CDR1 and CDR2: SGHAT, FQNNGV.

The rearrangement uses TRBV6-2 or TRBV6-3 and TRBJ1-6; D might be TRBD1 (5 bases). The CDR3 length is 15 residues. V was shortened by 7 bases and J by 0 bases, with 10 bases between the two germline ends. Per germline, CDR1 MNHEY and CDR2 SVGEGT. The CDR3 is CASNPGSSYNSPLHF. CDR3 sequence (DNA): TGTGCCAGCAACCCAGGGAGCTCCTATAATTCACCCCTCCACTTT.

V is TRBV9 and J is TRBJ2-7; a weak D match, TRBD1 (6 bases). Between the trimmed V and J ends, which lost 5 bases and 2 bases, there was a span of 14 bases. The length of the CDR3 is 14 residues. From germline, CDR1 is SGDLS and CDR2 YYNGEE. Here the CDR3 DNA reads TGTGCCAGCAGTCGACCGGACAGTACCTACGAGCAGTACTTC. Translation gives CASSRPDSTYEQYF.

The chain has TRBV29-1 and TRBJ1-2, with TRBD1 identical over 7 bases. Germline values: CDR1 SQVTM, CDR2 ANQGSEA. The CDR3 runs to 14 residues. The junction had 7 bases not matched to a gene; V was cut back by 6 bases and J by 0 bases. CDR3 in amino acids: CSVLRGQTNYGYTF. Here the CDR3 DNA reads TGCAGCGTGCTTCGGGGACAGACTAACTATGGCTACACCTTC.

V and J are TRBV10-3 and TRBJ1-6, with D possibly being TRBD1 (5 bases). V dropped 0 bases and J dropped 5 bases, with 11 bases sitting between them. The CDR3 is 16 amino acids. Germline-derived CDR1 and CDR2 are ENHRY and SYGVKD. The CDR3 loop reads CAISESPGRNNSPLHF. The CDR3 nucleotides are TGTGCCATCAGTGAGTCTCCGGGACGGAATAATTCACCCCTCCACTTT.

V gene TRBV28 combines with J gene TRBJ2-2; 8 bases line up with TRBD1. The CDR3 runs to 15 residues. CDR1 is MDHEN, CDR2 SYDVKM, per germline. V gave up 6 bases and J gave up 3 bases; unmatched junction bases: 6. As DNA, the CDR3 is TGTGCCAGCAGACCACCGGACAGGGACACCGGGGAGCTGTTTTTT. It specifies CASRPPDRDTGELFF.

The chain is built from TRBV14 and TRBJ2-7, with D unclear. Trimming stripped 4 bases from V and 0 bases from J, with 13 bases between. The germline V gene encodes CDR1 SGHDN and CDR2 FVKESK. There are 15 residues in the CDR3. CDR3 protein: CASSRGSVSSYEQYV. For the CDR3, the DNA is TGTGCCAGCAGCCGAGGCTCGGTGAGCTCCTACGAGCAGTACGTC.

The DNA of the CDR3 is TGTGCCACCAGTTGGGGTCCTAACACTGAAGCTTTCTTT. The encoded protein is CATSWGPNTEAFF. V and J are TRBV24-1 and TRBJ1-1; unclear D gene. Germline assignment: CDR1 KGHDR and CDR2 SFDVKD. This CDR3 is built from 13 residues. With 6 bases removed from V and 2 bases from J, the gap between germline ends came to 9 bases.

The gene calls are TRBV4-1 and TRBJ2-2; unclear D gene. This CDR3 region has 15 residues. Germline CDR1 and CDR2: MGHRA and YSYEKL. Between the trimmed V and J ends, which lost 2 bases and 4 bases, there was a span of 11 bases. The CDR3 DNA follows: TGCGCCAGCAGCCAACCATTGAGCTTCACCGGGGAGCTGTTTTTT. This translates into CASSQPLSFTGELFF.

The rearrangement links TRBV19 to TRBJ2-1, with TRBD1 identical over 8 bases. The CDR3 runs 16 residues. V lost 7 bases, J lost 4 bases, and 12 bases stayed unmatched. In germline, CDR1 is LNHDA, CDR2 SQIVND (reference sequence). DNA of the CDR3: TGTGCCAGTACCCCCTTCGGACAGGGCTATTACAATGAGCAGTTCTTC. Translated: CASTPFGQGYYNEQFF.

V usage is TRBV4-1 and J usage is TRBJ1-2, with D tentatively TRBD1 (6 bases). The CDR3 has 17 residues. Germline V gene data show CDR1 as MGHRA and CDR2 as YSYEKL. V gave up 1 base and J gave up 5 bases, with 20 bases separating them. The chain's CDR3 is CASSQGGRGRSGYGYTF. The CDR3 DNA follows: TGCGCCAGCAGCCAAGGAGGTCGGGGGCGCTCGGGATATGGCTACACCTTC.

In its sample, this clone was seen once. The V call is TRBV12-5, the J call TRBJ1-1; D is uncertain. CDR3 length equals 12 residues. Per the germline V gene, CDR1 is LGHNT and CDR2 is FRNRAP. CDR3 nucleotides: TGTGCCTCCCGGCCCATGAACACTGAAGCTTTCTTT. It encodes CASRPMNTEAFF.

This clone has only one observation. The V and J genes are TRBV12-5 and TRBJ1-5; D unresolved. The CDR3 covers 13 residues. V was trimmed by 5 bases and J by 1 base, leaving 6 bases between them. The germline CDR1 and CDR2 sequences are LGHNT and FRNRAP. Here the CDR3 DNA reads TGTGCTAGTGGTCCCCAGAGCAATCAGCCCCAGCATTTT. Translation: CASGPQSNQPQHF. The full variable domain, in which reference TRBV12-5 and TRBJ1-5 provide the parts outside the CDR3, is DARVTQTPRHKVTEMGQEVTMRCQPILGHNTVFWYRQTMMQGLELLAYFRNRAPLDDSGMPKDRFSAEMPDATLATLKIQPSEPRDSAVYFCASGPQSNQPQHFGDGTRLSIL.

The count of this clone is one. The genes are TRBV5-1 and TRBJ2-1; D is perhaps TRBD1 or TRBD2 (5 bases each). The CDR3 contains 15 residues. Germline loops: CDR1 SGHRS, CDR2 YFSETQ. The V end was cut by 3 bases, the J end by 0 bases, with 10 bases between. The CDR3 region has the DNA TGCGCCAGCAGCTACGAGGGGAGCTCCTACAATGAGCAGTTCTTC. Translated, it gives CASSYEGSSYNEQFF.

This chain joins TRBV7-3 and TRBJ2-2, with 12 bases that match TRBD2. After removal of 4 bases from V and 6 bases from J, the junction contained 9 bases not matched to a gene. Germline CDR1 is SGHTA and CDR2 is FQGTGA. This CDR3 comprises 17 residues. The CDR3 here is CASSSSTSGRRPGELFF. In DNA, the CDR3 is TGTGCCAGCAGCTCATCGACTAGCGGGAGACGCCCCGGGGAGCTGTTTTTT. Supplemented by reference TRBV7-3 and TRBJ2-2, the full variable domain reads GAGVSQTPSNKVTEKGKYVELRCDPISGHTALYWYRQSLGQGPEFLIYFQGTGAADDSGLPNDRFFAVRPEGSVSTLKIQRTERGDSAVYLCASSSSTSGRRPGELFFGEGSRLTVL.

The chain has TRBV9 and TRBJ2-2; D possibly corresponds to TRBD2 (5 bases). The germline V and J ends were trimmed by 2 bases and 5 bases, with 7 bases remaining between them. The CDR3 totals 13 residues. In germline, CDR1 is SGDLS, CDR2 YYNGEE. DNA of the CDR3: TGTGCCAGCAGCGTTTCGGGAACCGGGGAGCTGTTTTTT. Amino acid sequence: CASSVSGTGELFF.

The J gene is TRBJ1-2, the V gene TRBV6-4; D is ambiguous. Deletions cut 0 bases from V and 4 bases from J, with 9 bases between. The CDR3 is made up of 14 amino acids. The germline gives CDR1 MRHNA, CDR2 SNTAGT. The CDR3 bases are TGTGCCAGCAGTGACTCCGGGTTCGGCTATGGCTACACCTTC. It codes for CASSDSGFGYGYTF.

This clone was observed once. The V call is TRBV7-2, the J call TRBJ2-1, with unresolved D. Per the germline V gene, CDR1 is SGHTA and CDR2 is FQGNSA. The CDR3 contains 13 residues. Trimming removed 1 base from V and 7 bases from J, with 8 bases in between. CDR3 in amino acids: CASSLVYGNEQFF. CDR3 bases: TGTGCCAGCAGCTTAGTTTACGGAAATGAGCAGTTCTTC.

The chain is built from TRBV28 and TRBJ1-4; 8 nucleotides line up with TRBD1. This CDR3 has 15 amino acids. From germline, CDR1 is MDHEN and CDR2 SYDVKM. After removal of 5 bases from V and 7 bases from J, the junction contained 9 bases not matched to a gene. Here the CDR3 reads CASSPTGALGEKLFF. As DNA, the CDR3 is TGTGCCAGCAGTCCGACAGGGGCGCTCGGTGAAAAACTGTTTTTT.

As regards this clone: The same CDR3 is also encoded by other DNA sequences in this sample. The chain joins TRBV18 to TRBJ1-3; D uncertain. Between the trimmed V and J ends, which lost 6 bases and 0 bases, there was a span of 12 bases. Germline lookup yields CDR1 KGHSH and CDR2 LQKENI. The CDR3 length is 15 residues. CDR3 region: CASSPSESSGNTIYF. In DNA, the CDR3 is TGTGCCAGCTCGCCCTCCGAGTCCTCTGGAAACACCATATATTTT.

This rearrangement joins TRBV7-2 to TRBJ2-5; D is perhaps TRBD1 (7 bases). The CDR3 has 14 residues. Germline lookup yields CDR1 SGHTA and CDR2 FQGNSA. V dropped 4 bases and J dropped 5 bases, with 14 bases sitting between them. The chain's CDR3 is CASSYGDSGETQYF. The CDR3 coding sequence is TGTGCCAGCAGCTACGGGGACAGCGGGGAGACCCAGTACTTC.

The chain combines TRBV5-1 with TRBJ2-7, with D perhaps matching TRBD1 (6 bases). CDR3 length: 15 residues. V lost 5 bases and J lost 2, with 17 bases in between. Per germline, CDR1 SGHRS and CDR2 YFSETQ. Here the CDR3 reads CASSNGQTLAYEQYF. The DNA for the CDR3 is TGCGCCAGCAGTAACGGACAGACGTTAGCCTACGAGCAGTACTTC. Looking up the rest from reference TRBV5-1 and TRBJ2-7 gives the full variable domain: KAGVTQTPRYLIKTRGQQVTLSCSPISGHRSVSWYQQTPGQGLQFLFEYFSETQRNKGNFPGRFSGRQFSNSRSEMNVSTLELGDSALYLCASSNGQTLAYEQYFGPGTRLTVT.

V and J are TRBV5-1 and TRBJ2-5, with 7 bases aligning to TRBD1. This CDR3 comprises 16 residues. From germline, CDR1 is SGHRS and CDR2 YFSETQ. With V trimmed by 0 bases and J by 3 bases, 8 bases remained unmatched. The CDR3 nucleotides are TGCGCCAGCAGCTTGGCAGGGACAGCCCTAAAAGAGACCCAGTACTTC. Amino acid sequence: CASSLAGTALKETQYF.